This T cell receptor (beta chain) was recovered during a study of post-analysis software for immune sequencing data. Study background: Several disease courses (relapsing-remitting, secondary progressive and progressive-relapsing) of multiple sclerosis were included. Findings of the study overall: Higher frequency in patients than in controls was seen for roughly five TRBV segments, with TRBV5-6, TRBV5-1 and TRBV20-1 among them. F measure grouped same-batch samples tightly together.

This clonotype was counted ten times or more. Its specificity is not known. The CDR3 has 12 residues. Germline CDR1 reads SGHDN; CDR2 reads FVKESK. Trimming shortened V by 0 bases and J by 5 bases, and 4 bases separated the two germline ends. The TCR beta cDNA libraries contained unique molecular identifiers. TCRdb reprocessed the PCR reads with MiXCR, giving one entry per CDR3 protein. The sample shows approximately 260,000 distinct CDR3 sequences, 36% of them seen only once. The rearrangement links TRBV14 to TRBJ2-5; no firm D call. Sequencing was carried out using blood. This TCR was sampled from a girl aged 5-17 years with multiple sclerosis. The CDR3 protein is CASSQDSETQYF. The CDR3 DNA sequence: TGTGCCAGCAGCCAAGATTCTGAGACCCAGTACTTC.